These 24 T cell receptor beta chains share one sample of origin, sequenced in a study of vaccination and CD4 T cells after COVID-19. Their antigen targets remain unknown. Cultured CD4+ T cells had their DNA profiled by the Oncomine TCR Beta short-read assay. TCRdb processed the PCR reads anew with MiXCR; each CDR3 protein has one entry. The sample shows a few thousand distinct CDR3 sequences, roughly a fifth of them seen only once. The treatment was: approximately nine-day PBMC culture with coronavirus spike peptide pools or control peptides (ViraFEST assay). Source material: CD4+ T cells from blood, cultured in vitro. The receptors here all came from a human donor who had recovered from COVID-19.

This clonotype was counted a few times. The chain joins TRBV11-2 to TRBJ1-1; D not resolved. The germline V and J ends were trimmed by 3 bases and 6 bases, with 11 bases remaining between them. The CDR3 runs to 13 residues. Germline lookup yields CDR1 SGHAT and CDR2 FQNNGV. The CDR3 nucleotides are TGTGCCAGCAGCTTGGTCGAGCGGGCTGAAGCTTTCTTT. Its translation: CASSLVERAEAFF.

The chain links TRBV12-3 or TRBV12-4 to TRBJ1-1; TRBD1 matches at 9 bases. Trimming at V came to 6 bases and at J to 4 bases, leaving 6 bases not matched to a gene. This CDR3 spans 14 amino acids. As DNA, the CDR3 is TGTGCCAGCAGCCGGGGACAGGGAGTCACTGAAGCTTTCTTT. It translates to CASSRGQGVTEAFF.

By share of the sample, this clonotype is medium-sized. The chain couples TRBV30 to TRBJ1-1; maybe TRBD1 (5 bases). The V and J ends lost 3 bases and 4 bases respectively, with 15 bases between them. Germline V gene sequence: CDR1 GTSNPN, CDR2 SVGIG (reference sequence). The CDR3 is 14 residues long. Here the CDR3 DNA reads TGTGCCTGGAGCCGGGACGGGGGTGGCACTGAAGCTTTCTTT. Translating it yields CAWSRDGGGTEAFF.

This clonotype is labeled large. The genes are TRBV12-3 or TRBV12-4 and TRBJ2-3; D ambiguous. V was clipped by 6 bases and J by 0 bases, with 7 bases between them. The CDR3 consists of 13 residues. Here the CDR3 DNA reads TGTGCCAGCAGCGCTACTAGCACAGATACGCAGTATTTT. It is translated as CASSATSTDTQYF.

V usage is TRBV19 and J usage is TRBJ1-2; a weak D match, TRBD1 (5 bases). The CDR3 totals 16 residues. Deletions cut 4 bases from V and 8 bases from J, with 23 bases between. Germline CDR1 LNHDA, CDR2 SQIVND (reference sequence). CDR3: CASSSGAATALWGYTF. The CDR3 coding sequence is TGTGCCAGTAGTAGTGGGGCGGCGACAGCCCTTTGGGGCTACACCTTC.

J is TRBJ2-5 and V is TRBV11-2, with D tentatively TRBD2 (6 bases). CDR3 length: 14 residues. Trimming cost V 6 bases and J 5 bases, with 16 bases left between them. The germline CDR1 and CDR2 sequences are SGHAT and FQNNGV. CDR3 sequence (DNA): TGTGCCAGCAGTCCGCTAGGGAGGTGGGAGACCCAGTACTTC. The encoded protein is CASSPLGRWETQYF.

This clonotype turned up a few times. The rearrangement joins TRBV27 to TRBJ2-5, with D possibly being TRBD2 (5 bases). Trimming removed 2 bases from V and 5 bases from J, with 12 bases in between. CDR3 size: 14 residues. The germline CDR1 and CDR2 sequences are MNHEY and SMNVEV (reference sequence). Written as DNA, the CDR3 is TGTGCCAGCAGTTTAAGCGGTTATGGGGAGACCCAGTACTTC. Its protein is CASSLSGYGETQYF.

The chain has TRBV6-1 and TRBJ2-5; 10 nucleotides align to TRBD2. Germline V CDR1 and CDR2: MNHNS, SASEGT. The CDR3 is made up of 16 amino acids. Germline trimming cut 6 bases from V and 6 bases from J; bases unmatched to any gene: 13. CDR3 in amino acids: CASSLLAGVSGKTQYF. In DNA form, the CDR3 reads TGTGCCAGCAGCCTTCTAGCGGGAGTCTCAGGGAAGACCCAGTACTTC.

V and J are TRBV20-1 and TRBJ2-4; TRBD2 matches at 12 bases. The CDR3 runs 17 residues. Germline V CDR1 and CDR2: DFQATT, SNEGSKA (reference sequence). The V gene end was trimmed by 5 bases and the J gene end by 0 bases; junction bases not matched to a gene: 8. The CDR3 sequence: CSAYLTSGGLAKNIQYF. The CDR3 region has the DNA TGCAGTGCTTACTTGACTAGCGGGGGACTAGCCAAAAACATTCAGTACTTC.

In its sample, this clonotype was seen a few times. The V gene is TRBV19, the J gene TRBJ2-3, with a tentative D call TRBD1 (6 bases). Germline CDR1 is LNHDA and CDR2 is SQIVND (reference sequence). V was clipped by 4 bases and J by 6 bases, with 11 bases between them. The CDR3 is 13 amino acids. CDR3 protein: CASSNTGRDTQYF. The CDR3 DNA reads as TGTGCCAGTAGTAATACAGGGCGCGATACGCAGTATTTT. Using reference TRBV19 and TRBJ2-3 for the parts outside the CDR3, the full variable domain is DGGITQSPKYLFRKEGQNVTLSCEQNLNHDAMYWYRQDPGQGLRLIYYSQIVNDFQKGDIAEGYSVSREKKESFPLTVTSAQKNPTAFYLCASSNTGRDTQYFGPGTRLTVL.

The V gene is TRBV5-5, the J gene TRBJ2-1; 7 nucleotides match TRBD1. The CDR3 has 13 residues. V lost 5 bases, J lost 10 bases, and 9 bases stayed unmatched. The V gene's germline CDR1 is SGHKS and CDR2 YYEKEE (reference sequence). The CDR3 nucleotides are TGTGCCAGCAGTTGGGACAGCCAGTTAGAGCAGTTCTTC. Residues: CASSWDSQLEQFF. Using reference TRBV5-5 and TRBJ2-1 for the parts outside the CDR3, the full variable domain is DAGVTQSPTHLIKTRGQQVTLRCSPISGHKSVSWYQQVLGQGPQFIFQYYEKEERGRGNFPDRFSARQFPNYSSELNVNALLLGDSALYLCASSWDSQLEQFFGPGTRLTVL.

This clonotype was found a few times. The rearrangement uses TRBV21-1 and TRBJ2-7; the D call TRBD2 from the table was never checked on the DNA. TRBV21-1 is annotated as a pseudogene. The CDR3 consists of 19 residues. The CDR3 is CASLLQKPTSGGLSYEQYF. The CDR3 DNA reads as TGTGCCAGCTTACTCCAAAAGCCCACTAGCGGGGGCCTCTCCTACGAGCAGTACTTC.

By sample fraction, this clonotype is medium-sized. This sequence joins TRBV6-1 and TRBJ1-2; D not resolved. V was trimmed by 2 bases and J by 14 bases, leaving 15 bases between them. The CDR3 covers 12 residues. Germline V lookup: CDR1 MNHNS, CDR2 SASEGT. The CDR3 DNA is TGTGCCAGCAGTGAAAAAAGGTCCTCGGGGACCTTC. The encoded protein is CASSEKRSSGTF.

The chain links TRBV6-4 to TRBJ2-3; perhaps D is TRBD1 or TRBD2 (6 bases each). V lost 4 bases and J lost 5, with 13 bases in between. CDR1 is MRHNA, CDR2 SNTAGT, per germline. The CDR3 totals 14 residues. This CDR3 reads CASSVGGGQDTQYF. CDR3 DNA: TGTGCCAGCAGTGTAGGAGGGGGTCAAGATACGCAGTATTTT.

In its sample, this clonotype ranks as medium-sized. V is TRBV7-9 and J is TRBJ2-1; TRBD2 agrees at 11 bases. The CDR3 runs 16 residues. The V and J ends lost 0 bases and 8 bases, in that order; junction bases with no gene match: 6. CDR1 SEHNR and CDR2 FQNEAQ come from the germline V gene (reference sequence). The CDR3 reads CASSLAQGLAVHEQFF. CDR3 DNA sequence: TGTGCCAGCAGCTTAGCGCAGGGACTAGCGGTGCATGAGCAGTTCTTC. Full variable domain (missing parts from reference TRBV7-9 and TRBJ2-1): DTGVSQNPRHKITKRGQNVTFRCDPISEHNRLYWYRQTLGQGPEFLTYFQNEAQLEKSRLLSDRFSAERPKGSFSTLEIQRTEQGDSAMYLCASSLAQGLAVHEQFFGPGTRLTVL.

The chain employs TRBV2 and TRBJ1-2; D is possibly TRBD1 (5 bases). V was pared by 6 bases and J by 7 bases, with 18 bases between. The CDR3 extends over 14 amino acids. Germline V gives CDR1 SNHLY, CDR2 FYNNEI. CDR3 loop: CASRRTDQGRGYTF. The CDR3 DNA sequence: TGTGCCAGCAGGAGGACTGACCAGGGCCGTGGCTACACCTTC.

This clonotype was picked up one time. An end of the junction differs from the germline gene, which may be a read error. The CDR3 nucleotides read TGTGCCAGCAGTTACTCCCAGGGGGGGTCACCCCCCCACTTT. It encodes CASSYSQGGSPPHF. This chain links TRBV6-5 with TRBJ1-6; the match to TRBD1 covers 7 bases. The CDR3 totals 14 residues. Germline V gene data show CDR1 as MNHEY and CDR2 as SVGAGI.

J is TRBJ1-4 and V is TRBV4-2; perhaps TRBD1 as D (5 bases). Germline V gene sequence: CDR1 LGHNA, CDR2 YNFKEQ. CDR3 length: 16 amino acids. Deletions cut 4 bases from V and 6 bases from J, with 18 bases between. CDR3 bases: TGTGCCAGCAGCCTCCCCCTTGGGGGTAATGATGAAAAACTGTTTTTT. Protein: CASSLPLGGNDEKLFF.

The V and J genes are TRBV6-1 and TRBJ2-7; perhaps TRBD1 as D (5 bases). CDR3 length: 15 residues. The ends were cut back, 10 bases at V and 7 bases at J, with 26 bases in the middle. Germline V gene sequence: CDR1 MNHNS, CDR2 SASEGT. CDR3 amino acids: CATTRFQGTPREQYF. DNA for the CDR3: TGTGCCACCACACGGTTTCAGGGAACCCCTAGGGAGCAGTACTTC.

The rearrangement joins TRBV11-2 to TRBJ1-6; D gene unclear. The V end lost 1 base, the J end lost 4 bases, and 5 bases lay between the germline ends. Germline V gene lookup returns CDR1 SGHAT and CDR2 FQNNGV. The CDR3 totals 14 residues. CDR3 sequence (DNA): TGTGCCAGCAGCTTAGGACGGTATAATTCACCCCTCCACTTT. Encoded protein: CASSLGRYNSPLHF.

This clonotype has a handful of counts. The chain joins TRBV7-2 to TRBJ2-7, with 9 positions matching TRBD2. This CDR3 spans 14 amino acids. The J segment lost 4 bases and the V segment lost 5 bases, leaving 6 bases of the junction unmatched. Germline CDR1 and CDR2: SGHTA and FQGNSA. The CDR3 protein is CASSPASGIYEQYF. DNA for the CDR3: TGTGCCAGCAGCCCCGCTAGCGGGATTTACGAGCAGTACTTC.

This sequence joins TRBV20-1 and TRBJ2-1; D perhaps matches TRBD1 (5 bases). The CDR3 spans 15 residues. The V gene's germline CDR1 is DFQATT and CDR2 SNEGSKA (reference sequence). Trimming cost V 8 bases and J 4 bases, with 21 bases left between them. The CDR3 DNA is TGCAGTTGGGGTCCGAAGGGGAATGTTTACAATGAGCAGTTCTTC. Amino acids: CSWGPKGNVYNEQFF.

The chain carries TRBV6-1 and TRBJ1-6; D unresolved. The CDR3 sequence is 15 residues long. Trimming pared 6 bases from V and 10 bases from J, leaving 19 bases between. From germline, CDR1 is MNHNS and CDR2 SASEGT. The CDR3 bases are TGTGCCAGCAGCCTCGCCGAGCCGGAGGGCTCACCCCTCCACTTT. It translates to CASSLAEPEGSPLHF.

The chain is built from TRBV18 and TRBJ2-7; maybe TRBD2 (5 bases). Per germline, CDR1 KGHSH and CDR2 LQKENI. The CDR3 is 13 residues long. Trimming shortened V by 3 bases and J by 7 bases, and 13 bases separated the two germline ends. The CDR3 protein is CASSPPARGEQYF. The CDR3 nucleotides read TGTGCCAGCTCACCGCCAGCCCGGGGAGAGCAGTACTTC. Full variable domain (outside the CDR3, taken from reference TRBV18 and TRBJ2-7): NAGVMQNPRHLVRRRGQEARLRCSPMKGHSHVYWYRQLPEEGLKFMVYLQKENIIDESGMPKERFSAEFPKEGPSILRIQQVVRGDSAAYFCASSPPARGEQYFGPGTRLTVT.